The 12 T cell receptor beta chains given below trace back to one sample, sequenced in a study of early T cells in non-severe SARS-CoV-2 infection. TCRdb reanalysed the 5' RACE reads using MiXCR and keeps one entry per CDR3 protein. Of around 59,000 distinct CDR3 sequences detected, 8% to 9% appear once; the ten largest clones hold around 17%. The sample was whole blood. The receptor set was obtained from an adult who was a healthcare worker with PCR-confirmed SARS-CoV-2 infection or an uninfected control (not recorded which).

This clonotype came up a few times. This chain connects TRBV20-1 to TRBJ1-5; 7 bases map to TRBD1. Germline V lookup: CDR1 DFQATT, CDR2 SNEGSKA (reference sequence). The CDR3 contains 16 residues. V shed 4 bases and J 0 bases; nucleotides not matched to a gene: 9. Here the CDR3 reads CSATDRAVGSNQPQHF. DNA for the CDR3: TGCAGTGCTACTGACAGGGCGGTTGGTAGCAATCAGCCCCAGCATTTT.

This clonotype was detected ten times or more. The chain employs TRBV7-9 and TRBJ2-3; a possible D gene is TRBD2 (5 bases). Trimming left V 4 bases short and J 3 bases short, with 8 bases between. The CDR3 sequence is 13 residues long. The V gene's germline CDR1 is SEHNR and CDR2 FQNEAQ (reference sequence). In DNA form, the CDR3 reads TGTGCCAGCAGCTCGGACTTTACAGATACGCAGTATTTT. Its protein is CASSSDFTDTQYF.

The table lists this clonotype with many counts. CDR3 DNA sequence: TGCGCCAGCAGCCAAGAGGGCACTAGCACAGATACGCAGTATTTT. As protein: CASSQEGTSTDTQYF. This chain links TRBV4-3 with TRBJ2-3; D is uncertain. Germline V lookup: CDR1 LGHNA, CDR2 YSLEER. Between the trimmed V and J ends, which lost 0 bases and 0 bases, there was a span of 7 bases. The CDR3 length is 15 residues.

This clonotype showed up many times. V is TRBV28 and J is TRBJ2-3, with 8 nucleotides matching TRBD2. This CDR3 region has 14 residues. CDR1 MDHEN and CDR2 SYDVKM come from the germline V gene. Trimming cost V 5 bases and J 0 bases; bases outside gene matches: 1. The CDR3 protein is CASSLAGSTDTQYF. CDR3 sequence (DNA): TGTGCCAGCAGTCTAGCGGGCAGCACAGATACGCAGTATTTT.

This clonotype was counted a few times. V is TRBV6-2 or TRBV6-3 and J is TRBJ1-1; TRBD1 aligns across 8 bases. Germline values: CDR1 MNHEY, CDR2 SVGEGT. The V segment lost 10 bases and the J segment 4 bases; nucleotides outside the gene matches: 8. The CDR3 runs to 13 residues. Written as DNA, the CDR3 is TGTGCCACGAAGCAGGGGGCGAGCACTGAAGCTTTCTTT. It specifies CATKQGASTEAFF.

This clonotype was seen only a few times. The CDR3 nucleotides read TGTGCCTGGAATCGGGGGACAGCGAACACTGAAGCTTTCTTT. Translated, it gives CAWNRGTANTEAFF. The gene calls are TRBV30 and TRBJ1-1, with 7 bases that match TRBD1. The CDR3 consists of 14 residues. The germline CDR1 and CDR2 sequences are GTSNPN and SVGIG (reference sequence). After removal of 4 bases from V and 1 base from J, the junction contained 6 bases not matched to a gene.

This clonotype was seen repeatedly, ten times or more. The chain uses TRBV5-1 and TRBJ1-1, with a possible D match to TRBD1 (5 bases). The V end was cut by 2 bases, the J end by 5 bases, with 13 bases between. The germline gives CDR1 SGHRS, CDR2 YFSETQ. There are 14 residues in the CDR3. The chain's CDR3 is CASSFFGGSTEAFF. CDR3 in DNA: TGCGCCAGCAGCTTCTTCGGGGGTTCGACTGAAGCTTTCTTT.

This clonotype has only a few counts. The J gene is TRBJ2-7, the V gene TRBV7-9; D unclear. The V and J ends lost 0 bases and 5 bases respectively, with 5 bases between them. The CDR3 covers 12 residues. Germline V gene lookup returns CDR1 SEHNR and CDR2 FQNEAQ (reference sequence). CDR3 region: CASSLAPNEQYF. The DNA for the CDR3 is TGTGCCAGCAGCTTAGCGCCAAACGAGCAGTACTTC. Together with reference TRBV7-9 and TRBJ2-7, the CDR3 gives the full variable domain: DTGVSQNPRHKITKRGQNVTFRCDPISEHNRLYWYRQTLGQGPEFLTYFQNEAQLEKSRLLSDRFSAERPKGSFSTLEIQRTEQGDSAMYLCASSLAPNEQYFGPGTRLTVT.

This clonotype was detected many times. CDR3 loop: CSVRQGSGANVLTF. DNA of the CDR3: TGCAGCGTCCGACAGGGGTCTGGGGCCAACGTCCTGACTTTC. The chain carries TRBV29-1 and TRBJ2-6; 8 nucleotides agree with TRBD1. This CDR3 has 14 residues. V lost 6 bases, J lost 1 base, and 2 bases stayed unmatched. Per the germline V gene, CDR1 is SQVTM and CDR2 is ANQGSEA.

This clonotype was picked up many times. This chain links TRBV11-2 with TRBJ2-1; 8 bases align to TRBD1. There are 12 residues in the CDR3. The J segment lost 15 bases and the V segment lost 2 bases, leaving 6 bases of the junction unmatched. CDR1 and CDR2 from the germline V gene are SGHAT and FQNNGV. CDR3 in amino acids: CASSLLTGALFF. CDR3 DNA: TGTGCCAGCAGCTTACTGACAGGGGCCCTGTTCTTC.

This clonotype has only a few counts. The V gene is TRBV7-3, the J gene TRBJ2-2; no reliable D call. CDR1 and CDR2 (germline): SGHTA, FQGTGA. Trimming removed 6 bases at V and 6 bases at J, with 8 bases between. CDR3 size: 12 residues. The CDR3 loop reads CASSASAGELFF. The CDR3 coding sequence is TGTGCCAGCAGTGCAAGCGCCGGGGAGCTGTTTTTT. Complete variable domain (other parts from reference TRBV7-3 and TRBJ2-2): GAGVSQTPSNKVTEKGKYVELRCDPISGHTALYWYRQSLGQGPEFLIYFQGTGAADDSGLPNDRFFAVRPEGSVSTLKIQRTERGDSAVYLCASSASAGELFFGEGSRLTVL.

V usage is TRBV5-1 and J usage is TRBJ2-4; 7 bases fit TRBD1. V was clipped by 3 bases and J by 0 bases; unmatched bases: 12. CDR1 and CDR2 (germline): SGHRS, YFSETQ. The CDR3 spans 18 residues. The CDR3 nucleotides read TGCGCCAGCAGCTCACGGGACAGTGATATCCAAGCCAAAAACATTCAGTACTTC. Translation gives CASSSRDSDIQAKNIQYF.